This entry concerns a single T cell receptor beta chain. Original processing notes: Counts of nucleated cells, estimated from reference gene primer amplification, were obtained. Generated by immunoSEQ multiplex PCR, the TCRdb table keeps only in-frame clones and is missing some. The V and J calls and clone size were taken over from that table, and D and trimming were inferred from the DNA. The data contain about 400,000 clones, around 86% of them seen just once; the ten biggest clones take up over 2.5%. CDR1 LGHNA and CDR2 YNFKEQ come from the germline V gene. Between the trimmed V and J ends, which lost 0 bases and 8 bases, there was a span of 5 bases. This CDR3 contains 13 residues. The sample belongs to a study of blood T cell repertoires in COVID-19. Background on the study: Sites in the United States, Italy and Spain provided acute and convalescent COVID-19 samples. From T cells, B-cell-depleted T cells, or PBMCs came the material, which was cDNA or gDNA.

The V call is TRBV4-2, the J call TRBJ1-6; D is unresolved. The sequence was collected from a human donor in a cohort sampled during active COVID-19. Input material: peripheral blood. The CDR3 loop is CASSQDPDSPLHF. The CDR3 DNA sequence: TGTGCCAGCAGCCAAGACCCCGATTCACCCCTCCACTTT.